Listed here are 15 T cell receptor beta chains from one sample, sequenced in a study of T cells in women clearing cervical HPV infection. Some clones are missing from TCRdb's copy, which holds only in-frame ones; the method was immunoSEQ multiplex PCR. This listing includes 45,000 to 55,000 clones. Sequenced input: blood buffy coat. The receptors originated from a woman between 18 and 70 years old with a cervical HPV16 infection that either progressed to CIN3+ or cleared (not recorded which).

About this clone: Read sequence stops 3 residues before the CDR3 end, and the germline J gene provides the missing end. This chain joins TRBV2 and TRBJ2-1; 11 nucleotides line up with TRBD1. CDR3 length equals 16 residues. Germline CDR1 SNHLY, CDR2 FYNNEI. V lost 9 bases, J lost 6 bases, and 13 bases stayed unmatched. CDR3 amino acids: CARSNGMDRGRNEQFF. The DNA read from the CDR3 is TGTGCCAGATCTAACGGTATGGACAGGGGGCGCAATGAG.

A word on this clone: The read ends 3 residues shy of where the CDR3 ends; the end is completed using the germline J gene. The J gene is TRBJ2-5, the V gene TRBV18; 11 bases are a match to TRBD2. V dropped 5 bases and J dropped 0; count of bases not matched to a gene: 5. Germline CDR1 and CDR2: KGHSH and LQKENI. This CDR3 has 16 amino acids. The part of the CDR3 DNA that was read is TGTGCCAGCTCATATGGGACTAGCGGCCACCAAGAGACC. It translates to CASSYGTSGHQET. The full CDR3 reads CASSYGTSGHQETQYF.

Concerning this clone: From the germline J gene comes the end of the CDR3, since the read stops 3 residues before it. J is TRBJ2-7 and V is TRBV5-1; 8 bases map to TRBD2. Trimming cost V 4 bases and J 2 bases; bases outside gene matches: 14. Germline V gene lookup returns CDR1 SGHRS and CDR2 YFSETQ. CDR3 length equals 17 residues. The covered CDR3 bases are TGCGCCAGCAGCCCCTGGCTAAGCGGGGGCTCTACCTACGAG. Protein: CASSPWLSGGSTYE. The full CDR3 protein is CASSPWLSGGSTYEQYF.

Comments on this clone: With the read ending 3 residues before the CDR3 end, the germline J gene is used to fill in that end. The chain has TRBV12-3 or TRBV12-4 and TRBJ2-2; maybe TRBD2 (6 bases). V dropped 5 bases and J dropped 1 base, with 8 bases sitting between them. This CDR3 has 14 residues. The CDR3 loop reads CASSRGMNTGELFF. CDR3 DNA, as far as it was read: TGTGCCAGCAGTCGGGGGATGAACACCGGGGAG.

About this clone: The read terminates 3 residues ahead of where the CDR3 ends, so the germline J gene completes it. This sequence joins TRBV7-2 and TRBJ2-3; D possibly corresponds to TRBD2 (5 bases). Germline V CDR1 and CDR2: SGHTA, FQGNSA. Deletions cut 5 bases from V and 6 bases from J, with 12 bases between. The CDR3 runs to 13 residues. The covered CDR3 bases are TGTGCCAGCAGCCCAGAGGGCTTCGATACG. This codes for CASSPEGFDT. The whole CDR3 sequence reads CASSPEGFDTQYF.

This CDR3 reads CSARIAGDLSEQYF. Partial CDR3 DNA: TGCAGTGCTAGAATTGCGGGAGATCTTTCCGAG. The chain recombines TRBV20-1 with TRBJ2-7; 7 bases align to TRBD2. The sequence runs out 3 residues before the end of the CDR3; the remainder is reconstructed from the germline J gene. CDR3 size: 14 residues. Germline V gene data show CDR1 as DFQATT and CDR2 as SNEGSKA (reference sequence). The V and J ends lost 2 bases and 6 bases, in that order; junction bases with no gene match: 10.

Remarks on this clone: Sequencing ends 3 residues short of the CDR3 end; the germline J gene provides the rest. This rearrangement joins TRBV6-1 to TRBJ2-5; possibly TRBD2 for D (7 bases). The ends were cut back, 1 base at V and 4 bases at J, with 13 bases in the middle. The CDR3 sequence is 15 residues long. CDR1 and CDR2 (germline): MNHNS, SASEGT. The covered CDR3 bases are TGTGCCAGCAGTGAAGGCGGGGGCTTCGGAGAGACC. It codes for CASSEGGGFGET. The CDR3 as a whole reads CASSEGGGFGETQYF.

A remark on this clone: The CDR3 end is not reached by the read, which stops 3 residues before it; the germline J gene fills it in. The J gene is TRBJ2-1, the V gene TRBV20-1; 9 nucleotides agree with TRBD2. The V and J ends lost 6 bases and 8 bases, in that order; junction bases with no gene match: 14. The CDR3 length is 15 residues. Germline-derived CDR1 and CDR2 are DFQATT and SNEGSKA (reference sequence). Incomplete CDR3 DNA: TGCAGTGCCGACACCCCCCTAGCGGGAATGGATGAG. Amino acid sequence: CSADTPLAGMDE. The entire CDR3 protein is CSADTPLAGMDEQFF.

The CDR3 sequence: CASSQAAAPSTDTQYF. The part of the CDR3 DNA that was read is TGTGCCAGCTCCCAGGCAGCGGCTCCGAGCACAGATACG. The chain combines TRBV5-4 with TRBJ2-3, with D maybe TRBD2 (5 bases). Coverage ceases 3 residues before the CDR3 finishes, and the germline J gene fills in the end. The CDR3 is 16 residues long. Looked up from germline, CDR1 is SGHNT and CDR2 is YYREEE (reference sequence). Between the trimmed V and J ends, which lost 7 bases and 0 bases, there was a span of 18 bases.

As regards this clone: The DNA ends 3 residues before the CDR3 does, and the rest of the CDR3 is filled in from the germline J gene. The chain joins TRBV3-1 (or the pseudogene TRBV3-2) to TRBJ2-7; the match to TRBD1 covers 9 bases. The CDR3 is made up of 14 amino acids. V gave up 4 bases and J gave up 5 bases; unmatched junction bases: 6. CDR1 is LGHDT and CDR2 is YNNKEL in the germline V gene (reference sequence). The sequenced part of the CDR3 DNA is TGTGCCAGCAGCCTAGACAGGGGGTGGGACGAG. Protein sequence: CASSLDRGWDE. The CDR3 in its entirety is CASSLDRGWDEQYF.

CDR3 DNA (partial): TGTGCCAGTAGCTCCCCCAGGTGGGTTTCTCTCAATGAG. It yields the protein CASSSPRWVSLNE. The whole CDR3 sequence reads CASSSPRWVSLNEQFF. The V and J genes are TRBV19 and TRBJ2-1; unclear D gene. The CDR3 is cut off 3 residues early in the read; its end comes from the germline J gene. This CDR3 has 16 residues. The V end was cut by 6 bases, the J end by 6 bases, with 21 bases between. Germline V gene data show CDR1 as LNHDA and CDR2 as SQIVND (reference sequence).

Remarks on this clone: The CDR3 extends 3 residues past the end of the read, so its final part is completed from the germline J gene. The rearrangement uses TRBV20-1 and TRBJ2-5, with 7 bases that match TRBD2. V was pared by 5 bases and J by 3 bases, with 6 bases of the junction left unmatched. Germline CDR1 and CDR2: DFQATT and SNEGSKA (reference sequence). The CDR3 runs 13 residues. CDR3 in amino acids: CSAFPGGKETQYF. The CDR3 DNA, read in part, is TGCAGTGCTTTTCCGGGGGGAAAAGAGACC.

On this clone: The CDR3 end lies 3 residues beyond the end of the read and is filled in from the germline J gene. The chain joins TRBV28 to TRBJ2-1; unclear D gene. The germline V gene encodes CDR1 MDHEN and CDR2 SYDVKM. CDR3 length: 15 residues. V gave up 5 bases and J gave up 2 bases, with 13 bases separating them. CDR3 loop: CASSISIVTYNEQFF. The CDR3 DNA, read in part, is TGTGCCAGCAGTATCTCCATAGTAACCTACAATGAG.

As concerns this clone: The read ends 3 residues early relative to the CDR3; the germline J gene fills the gap. This chain joins TRBV19 and TRBJ2-7; TRBD2 aligns across 8 bases. The CDR3 is 14 residues long. The germline gives CDR1 LNHDA, CDR2 SQIVND (reference sequence). Trimming took 4 bases from V and 2 from J; bases not matched to a gene: 4. Partial CDR3 DNA: TGTGCCAGTAGTAGTGCGGGGGGCACCTACGAG. Protein sequence: CASSSAGGTYE. The whole CDR3 protein is CASSSAGGTYEQYF.

Points on this clone: The missing CDR3 end, 3 residues past where the read stops, is filled in from the germline J gene. The chain uses TRBV5-8 and TRBJ2-5, with a weak D call TRBD2 (6 bases). Germline CDR1 and CDR2: SGHTS and YDEGEE. The ends were cut back, 0 bases at V and 2 bases at J, with 11 bases in the middle. The CDR3 is 15 residues long. The CDR3 DNA, read in part, is TGTGCCAGCAGCTTGGGGGCTAGCGAACAAGAGACC. It is translated as CASSLGASEQET. The whole CDR3 protein is CASSLGASEQETQYF.